This TCR beta chain was found in a study of blood T cell repertoires in COVID-19. Study-level background: Collection of acute and convalescent COVID-19 samples took place in the United States, Italy and Spain.

V was clipped by 2 bases and J by 2 bases, with 3 bases between them. In germline, CDR1 is MNHNS, CDR2 SASEGT. This CDR3 has 12 residues. This clone was detected a few times. This CDR3 is also generated by other DNA sequences in the sample. Measured with immunoSEQ multiplex PCR; TCRdb has only the in-frame clones, and not every one. This sample has a few hundred thousand clones, with 75% to 90% found just once. Source material: peripheral blood. The sequence derives from a woman aged 35 to 49 with acute or convalescent COVID-19. The chain combines TRBV6-1 with TRBJ1-2, with D unclear. The CDR3 spells CASSERNYGYTF. For the CDR3, the DNA is TGTGCCAGCAGTGAACGGAACTATGGCTACACCTTC.